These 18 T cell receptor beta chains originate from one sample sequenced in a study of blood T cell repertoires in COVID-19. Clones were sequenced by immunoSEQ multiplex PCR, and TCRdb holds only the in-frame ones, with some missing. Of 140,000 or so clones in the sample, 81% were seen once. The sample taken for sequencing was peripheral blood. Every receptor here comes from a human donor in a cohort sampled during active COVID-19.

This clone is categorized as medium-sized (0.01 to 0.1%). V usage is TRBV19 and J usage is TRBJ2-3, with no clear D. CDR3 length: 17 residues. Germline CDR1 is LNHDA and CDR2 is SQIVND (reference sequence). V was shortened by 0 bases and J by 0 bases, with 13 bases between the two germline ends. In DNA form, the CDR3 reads TGTGCCAGTAGTATAGATTTAAACGGGTGGAGCACAGATACGCAGTATTTT. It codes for CASSIDLNGWSTDTQYF. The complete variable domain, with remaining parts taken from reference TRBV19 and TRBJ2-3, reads DGGITQSPKYLFRKEGQNVTLSCEQNLNHDAMYWYRQDPGQGLRLIYYSQIVNDFQKGDIAEGYSVSREKKESFPLTVTSAQKNPTAFYLCASSIDLNGWSTDTQYFGPGTRLTVL.

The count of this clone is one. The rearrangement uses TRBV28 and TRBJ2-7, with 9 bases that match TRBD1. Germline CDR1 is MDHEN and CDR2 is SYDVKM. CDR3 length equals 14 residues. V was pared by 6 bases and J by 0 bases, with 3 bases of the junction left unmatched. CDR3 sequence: CASRSTGGSYEQYF. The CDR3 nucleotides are TGTGCCAGCAGATCGACAGGGGGCTCCTACGAGCAGTACTTC.

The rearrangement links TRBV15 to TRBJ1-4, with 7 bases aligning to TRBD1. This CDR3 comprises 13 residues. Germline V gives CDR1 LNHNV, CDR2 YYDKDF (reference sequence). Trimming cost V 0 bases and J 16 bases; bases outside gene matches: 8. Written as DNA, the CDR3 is TGTGCCACCAGCAGAGACTCCGGACAGGCTCCGTTTTTT. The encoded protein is CATSRDSGQAPFF.

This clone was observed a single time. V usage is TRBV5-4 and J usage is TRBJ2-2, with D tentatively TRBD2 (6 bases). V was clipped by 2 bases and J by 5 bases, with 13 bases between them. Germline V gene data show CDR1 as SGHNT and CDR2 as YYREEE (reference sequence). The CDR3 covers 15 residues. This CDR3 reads CASSFGTEGTGELFF. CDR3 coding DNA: TGTGCCAGCAGCTTCGGGACGGAGGGGACCGGGGAGCTGTTTTTT.

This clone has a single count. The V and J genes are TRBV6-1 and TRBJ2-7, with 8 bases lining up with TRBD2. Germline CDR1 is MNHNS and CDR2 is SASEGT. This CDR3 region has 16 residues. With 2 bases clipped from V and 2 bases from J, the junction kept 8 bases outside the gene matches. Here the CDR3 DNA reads TGTGCCAGCAGTGAACTCCCTAGCGGGTCGACCTACGAGCAGTACTTC. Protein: CASSELPSGSTYEQYF.

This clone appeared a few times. CDR3 protein: CASSYGPGQHTDTQYF. The CDR3 nucleotides read TGTGCCAGCAGTTACGGGCCGGGACAGCACACAGATACGCAGTATTTT. V gene TRBV6-2 or TRBV6-3 combines with J gene TRBJ2-3; the match to TRBD1 covers 7 bases. Germline CDR1 and CDR2: MNHEY and SVGEGT. The CDR3 loop spans 16 amino acids. Trimming removed 2 bases from V and 2 bases from J; junction bases left unmatched: 7.

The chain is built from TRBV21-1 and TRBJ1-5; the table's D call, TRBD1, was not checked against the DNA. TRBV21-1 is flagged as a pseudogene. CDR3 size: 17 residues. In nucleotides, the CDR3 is TGTGCCAGCAGCAAAACCGTGCAGACATATAGCAATCAGCCCCAGCATTTT. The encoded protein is CASSKTVQTYSNQPQHF.

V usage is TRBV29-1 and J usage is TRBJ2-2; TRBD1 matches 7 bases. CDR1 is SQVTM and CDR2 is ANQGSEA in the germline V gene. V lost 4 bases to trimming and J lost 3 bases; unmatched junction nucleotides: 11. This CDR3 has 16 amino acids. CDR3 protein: CSVGTSTGWDTGELFF. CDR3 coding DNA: TGCAGCGTTGGGACTTCGACAGGGTGGGACACCGGGGAGCTGTTTTTT.

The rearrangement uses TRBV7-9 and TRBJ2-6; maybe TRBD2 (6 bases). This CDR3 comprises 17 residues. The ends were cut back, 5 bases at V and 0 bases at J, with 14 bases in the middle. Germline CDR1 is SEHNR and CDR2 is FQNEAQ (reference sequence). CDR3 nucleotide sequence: TGTGCCAGCAGCCCCCGGGGGACCTACTCTGGGGCCAACGTCCTGACTTTC. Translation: CASSPRGTYSGANVLTF.

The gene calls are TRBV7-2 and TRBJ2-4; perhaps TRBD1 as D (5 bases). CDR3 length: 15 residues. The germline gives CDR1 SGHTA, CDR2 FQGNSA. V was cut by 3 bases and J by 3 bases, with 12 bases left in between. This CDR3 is CASSFQGSGKNIQYF. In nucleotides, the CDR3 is TGTGCCAGCAGCTTTCAGGGCTCTGGCAAAAACATTCAGTACTTC.

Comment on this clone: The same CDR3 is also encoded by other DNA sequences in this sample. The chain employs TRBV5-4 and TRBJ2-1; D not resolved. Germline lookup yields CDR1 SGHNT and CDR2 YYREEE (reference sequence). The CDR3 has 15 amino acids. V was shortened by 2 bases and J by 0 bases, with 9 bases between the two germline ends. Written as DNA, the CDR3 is TGTGCCAGCAGCTTAACGTCGAGCTCCTACAATGAGCAGTTCTTC. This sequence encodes CASSLTSSSYNEQFF.

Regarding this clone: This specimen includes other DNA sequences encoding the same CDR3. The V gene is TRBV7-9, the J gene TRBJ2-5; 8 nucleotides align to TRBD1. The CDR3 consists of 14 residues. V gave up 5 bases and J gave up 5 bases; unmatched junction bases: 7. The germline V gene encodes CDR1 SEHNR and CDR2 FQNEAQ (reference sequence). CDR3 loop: CASSPGQGRETQYF. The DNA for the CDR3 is TGTGCCAGCAGCCCCGGACAGGGTCGGGAGACCCAGTACTTC.

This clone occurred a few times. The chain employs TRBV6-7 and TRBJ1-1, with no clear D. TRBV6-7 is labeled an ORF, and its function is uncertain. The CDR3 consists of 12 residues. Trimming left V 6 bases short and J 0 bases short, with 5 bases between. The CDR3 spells CASSEVNTEAFF. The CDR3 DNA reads TGTGCCAGCAGCGAGGTGAACACTGAAGCTTTCTTT.

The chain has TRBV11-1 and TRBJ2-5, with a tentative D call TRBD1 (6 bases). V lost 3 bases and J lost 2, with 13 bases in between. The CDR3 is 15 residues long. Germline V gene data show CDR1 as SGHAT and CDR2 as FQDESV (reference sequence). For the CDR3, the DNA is TGTGCCAGCAGCTTTTCCCCCGGACAGCAAGAGACCCAGTACTTC. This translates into CASSFSPGQQETQYF. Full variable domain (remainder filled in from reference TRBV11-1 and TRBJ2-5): EAEVAQSPRYKITEKSQAVAFWCDPISGHATLYWYRQILGQGPELLVQFQDESVVDDSQLPKDRFSAERLKGVDSTLKIQPAELGDSAMYLCASSFSPGQQETQYFGPGTRLLVL.

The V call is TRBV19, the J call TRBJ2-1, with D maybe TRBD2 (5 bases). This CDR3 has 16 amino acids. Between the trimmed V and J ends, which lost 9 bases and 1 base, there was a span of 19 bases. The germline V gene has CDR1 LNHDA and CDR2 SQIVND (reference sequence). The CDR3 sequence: CASSRESYSSYNEQFF. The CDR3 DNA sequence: TGTGCCAGCTCTAGGGAGAGCTATTCTTCCTACAATGAGCAGTTCTTC.

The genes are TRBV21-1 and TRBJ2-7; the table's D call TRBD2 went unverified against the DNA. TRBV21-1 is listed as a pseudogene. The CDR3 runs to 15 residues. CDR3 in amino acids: CASSKAGRDYWFQYF. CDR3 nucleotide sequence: TGTGCCAGCAGCAAAGCCGGACGGGACTATTGGTTTCAGTACTTC.

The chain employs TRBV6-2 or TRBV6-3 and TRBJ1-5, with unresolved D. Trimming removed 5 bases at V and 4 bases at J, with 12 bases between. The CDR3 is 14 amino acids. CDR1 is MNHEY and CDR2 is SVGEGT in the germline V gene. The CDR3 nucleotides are TGTGCCAGCAGTCTGAAGTCAGCGAATCAGCCCCAGCATTTT. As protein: CASSLKSANQPQHF.

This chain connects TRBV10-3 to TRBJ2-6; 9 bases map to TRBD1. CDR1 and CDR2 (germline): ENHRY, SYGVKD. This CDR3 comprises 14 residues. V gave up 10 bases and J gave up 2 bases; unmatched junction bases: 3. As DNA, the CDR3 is TGTGCCACCAGGACAGGGGCTGGGGCCAACGTCCTGACTTTC. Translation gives CATRTGAGANVLTF.